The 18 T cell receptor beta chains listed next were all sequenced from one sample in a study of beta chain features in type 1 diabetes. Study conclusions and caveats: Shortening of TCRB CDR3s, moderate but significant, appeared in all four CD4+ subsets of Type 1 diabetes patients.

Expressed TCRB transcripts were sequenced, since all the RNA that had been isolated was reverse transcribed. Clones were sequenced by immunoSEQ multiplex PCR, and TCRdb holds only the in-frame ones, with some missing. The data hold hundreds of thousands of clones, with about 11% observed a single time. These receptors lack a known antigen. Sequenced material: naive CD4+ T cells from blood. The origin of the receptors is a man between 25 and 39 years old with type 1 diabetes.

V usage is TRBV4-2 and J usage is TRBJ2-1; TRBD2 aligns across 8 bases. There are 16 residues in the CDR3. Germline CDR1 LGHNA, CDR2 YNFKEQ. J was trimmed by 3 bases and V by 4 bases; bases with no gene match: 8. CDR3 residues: CASSPNGGGDYNEQFF. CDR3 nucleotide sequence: TGTGCCAGCAGCCCCAACGGGGGGGGCGACTACAATGAGCAGTTCTTC.

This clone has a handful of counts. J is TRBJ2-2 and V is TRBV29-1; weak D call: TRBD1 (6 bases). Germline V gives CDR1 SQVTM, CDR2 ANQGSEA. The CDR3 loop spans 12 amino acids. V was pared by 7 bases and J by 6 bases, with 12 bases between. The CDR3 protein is CSAAKGAGELFF. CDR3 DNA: TGCAGCGCTGCTAAGGGGGCCGGGGAGCTGTTTTTT.

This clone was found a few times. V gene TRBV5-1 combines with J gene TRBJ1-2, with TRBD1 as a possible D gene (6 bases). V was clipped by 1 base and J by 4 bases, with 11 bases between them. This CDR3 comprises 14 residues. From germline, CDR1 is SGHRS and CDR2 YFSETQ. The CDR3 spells CASSLRQDSYGYTF. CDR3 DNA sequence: TGCGCCAGCAGCTTGAGACAGGACAGCTATGGCTACACCTTC.

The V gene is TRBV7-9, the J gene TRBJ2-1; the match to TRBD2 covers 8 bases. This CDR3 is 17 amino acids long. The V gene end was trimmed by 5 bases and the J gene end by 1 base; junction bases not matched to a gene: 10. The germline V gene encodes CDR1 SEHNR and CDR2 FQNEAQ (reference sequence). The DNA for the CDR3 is TGTGCCAGCAGCCCCACGCTAGCGGGCGGATCCTACAATGAGCAGTTCTTC. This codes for CASSPTLAGGSYNEQFF.

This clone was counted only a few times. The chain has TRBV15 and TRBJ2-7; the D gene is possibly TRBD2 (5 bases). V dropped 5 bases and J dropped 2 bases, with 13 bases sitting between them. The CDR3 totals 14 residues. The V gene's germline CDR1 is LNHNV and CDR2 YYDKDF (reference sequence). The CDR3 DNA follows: TGTGCCACCAGCTCGGCCGGGATACCCTACGAGCAGTACTTC. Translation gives CATSSAGIPYEQYF. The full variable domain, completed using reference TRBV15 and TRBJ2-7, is DAMVIQNPRYQVTQFGKPVTLSCSQTLNHNVMYWYQQKSSQAPKLLFHYYDKDFNNEADTPDNFQSRRPNTSFCFLDIRSPGLGDTAMYLCATSSAGIPYEQYFGPGTRLTVT.

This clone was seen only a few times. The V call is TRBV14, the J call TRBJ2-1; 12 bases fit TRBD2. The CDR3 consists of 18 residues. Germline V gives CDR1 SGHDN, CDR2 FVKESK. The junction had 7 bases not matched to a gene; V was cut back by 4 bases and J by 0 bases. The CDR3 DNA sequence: TGTGCCAGCAGCCCGGGACTAGCGGGTTCCAGCTCCTACAATGAGCAGTTCTTC. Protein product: CASSPGLAGSSSYNEQFF.

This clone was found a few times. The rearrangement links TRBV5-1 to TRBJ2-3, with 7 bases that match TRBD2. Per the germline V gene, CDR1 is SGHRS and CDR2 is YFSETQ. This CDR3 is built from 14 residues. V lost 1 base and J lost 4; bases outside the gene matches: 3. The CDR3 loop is CASSLSLAADTQYF. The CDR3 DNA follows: TGCGCCAGCAGCTTGAGCCTAGCGGCAGATACGCAGTATTTT. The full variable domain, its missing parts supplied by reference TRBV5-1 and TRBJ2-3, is KAGVTQTPRYLIKTRGQQVTLSCSPISGHRSVSWYQQTPGQGLQFLFEYFSETQRNKGNFPGRFSGRQFSNSRSEMNVSTLELGDSALYLCASSLSLAADTQYFGPGTRLTVL.

CDR3 sequence: CLAAGLETQYF. For the CDR3, the DNA is TGCCTAGCGGCGGGGCTAGAGACCCAGTACTTC. The chain is built from TRBV20-1 and TRBJ2-5; 7 bases agree with TRBD2. CDR3 length: 11 amino acids. The germline V gene has CDR1 DFQATT and CDR2 SNEGSKA (reference sequence).

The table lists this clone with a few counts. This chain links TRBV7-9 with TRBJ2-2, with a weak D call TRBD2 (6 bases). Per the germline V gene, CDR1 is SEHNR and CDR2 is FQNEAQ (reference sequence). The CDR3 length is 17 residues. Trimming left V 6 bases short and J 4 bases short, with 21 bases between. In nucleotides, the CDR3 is TGTGCCAGCAGACACCGGACGGGGGAAGTGGGCACCGGGGAGCTGTTTTTT. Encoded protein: CASRHRTGEVGTGELFF. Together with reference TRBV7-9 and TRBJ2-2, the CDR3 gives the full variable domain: DTGVSQNPRHKITKRGQNVTFRCDPISEHNRLYWYRQTLGQGPEFLTYFQNEAQLEKSRLLSDRFSAERPKGSFSTLEIQRTEQGDSAMYLCASRHRTGEVGTGELFFGEGSRLTVL.

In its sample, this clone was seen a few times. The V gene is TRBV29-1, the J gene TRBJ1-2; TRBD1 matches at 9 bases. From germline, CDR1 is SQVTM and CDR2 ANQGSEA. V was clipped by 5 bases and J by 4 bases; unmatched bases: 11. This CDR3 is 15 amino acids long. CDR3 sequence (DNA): TGCAGCGTTTATATTCCGGGACAGGGAGGCTATGGCTACACCTTC. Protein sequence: CSVYIPGQGGYGYTF. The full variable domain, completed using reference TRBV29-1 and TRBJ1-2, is SAVISQKPSRDICQRGTSLTIQCQVDSQVTMMFWYRQQPGQSLTLIATANQGSEATYESGFVIDKFPISRPNLTFSTLTVSNMSPEDSSIYLCSVYIPGQGGYGYTFGSGTRLTVV.

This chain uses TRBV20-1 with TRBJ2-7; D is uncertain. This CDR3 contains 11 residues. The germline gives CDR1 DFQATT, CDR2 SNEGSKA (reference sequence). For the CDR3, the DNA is TGCAGCCCGGTCGCATCCTACGAGCAGTACTTC. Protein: CSPVASYEQYF.

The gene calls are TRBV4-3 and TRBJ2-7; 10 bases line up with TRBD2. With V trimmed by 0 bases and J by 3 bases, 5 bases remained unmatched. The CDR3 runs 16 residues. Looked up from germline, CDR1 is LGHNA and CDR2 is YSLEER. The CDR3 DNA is TGCGCCAGCAGCCAAGATCAGGCTAGCGGGGGCTACGAGCAGTACTTC. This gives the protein CASSQDQASGGYEQYF.

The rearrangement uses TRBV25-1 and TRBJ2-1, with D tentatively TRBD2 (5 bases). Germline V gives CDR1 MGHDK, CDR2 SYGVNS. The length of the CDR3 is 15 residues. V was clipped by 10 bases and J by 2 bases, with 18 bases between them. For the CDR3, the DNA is TGTGCCACCTCTGAGGGCAGTCGGCCCTACAATGAGCAGTTCTTC. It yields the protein CATSEGSRPYNEQFF.

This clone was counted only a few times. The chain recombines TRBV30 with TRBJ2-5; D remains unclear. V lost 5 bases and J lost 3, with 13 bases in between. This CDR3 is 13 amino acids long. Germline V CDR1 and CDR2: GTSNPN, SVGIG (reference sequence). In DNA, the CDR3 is TGTGCCTGGGACCCCAGGCTCAAAGAGACCCAGTACTTC. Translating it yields CAWDPRLKETQYF.

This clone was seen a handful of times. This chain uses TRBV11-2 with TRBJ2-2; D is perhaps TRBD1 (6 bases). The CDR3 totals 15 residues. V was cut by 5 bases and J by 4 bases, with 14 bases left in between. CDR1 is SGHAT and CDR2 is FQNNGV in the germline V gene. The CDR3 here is CASSVQGSPTGELFF. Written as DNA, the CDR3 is TGTGCCAGCAGCGTACAGGGCAGTCCCACCGGGGAGCTGTTTTTT.

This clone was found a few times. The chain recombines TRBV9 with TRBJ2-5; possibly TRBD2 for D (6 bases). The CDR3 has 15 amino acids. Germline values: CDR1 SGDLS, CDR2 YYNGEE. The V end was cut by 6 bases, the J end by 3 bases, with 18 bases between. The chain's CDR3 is CASTRRGREEETQYF. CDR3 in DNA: TGTGCCAGCACCCGTAGAGGCAGGGAGGAAGAGACCCAGTACTTC. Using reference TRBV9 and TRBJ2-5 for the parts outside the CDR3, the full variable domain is DSGVTQTPKHLITATGQRVTLRCSPRSGDLSVYWYQQSLDQGLQFLIQYYNGEERAKGNILERFSAQQFPDLHSELNLSSLELGDSALYFCASTRRGREEETQYFGPGTRLLVL.

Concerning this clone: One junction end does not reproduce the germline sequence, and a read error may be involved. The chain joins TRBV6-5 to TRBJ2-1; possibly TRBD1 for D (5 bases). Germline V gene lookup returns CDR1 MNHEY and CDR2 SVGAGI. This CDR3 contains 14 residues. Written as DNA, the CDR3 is TGTGCCAGCAGCCACAGGTTCTCCTCCAATGAGCAGTTCTTC. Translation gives CASSHRFSSNEQFF.

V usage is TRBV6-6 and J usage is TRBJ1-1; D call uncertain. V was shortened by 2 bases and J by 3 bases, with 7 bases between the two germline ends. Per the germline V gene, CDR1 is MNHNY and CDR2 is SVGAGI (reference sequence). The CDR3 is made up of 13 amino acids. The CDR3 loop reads CASSYGGYTEAFF. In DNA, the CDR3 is TGTGCCAGCAGTTACGGCGGCTACACTGAAGCTTTCTTT.